Listed below are T cell receptor beta chains from one sample, sequenced in a study of read filtering for tumor transcriptome and immune sequencing. One entry per CDR3 protein results from TCRdb running MiXCR on the reads. The data show more than 55,000 distinct CDR3 sequences, roughly a fifth seen once. Source material: a population of CD138-negative cells sorted from bone marrow. These receptors were taken from a donor aged 40 or older with multiple myeloma. The CDR3 runs from the conserved cysteine through the conserved F or W. D genes are given only for firm matches. A row's size may be missing; if present it is once, few, many or a size class.

TRBJ1-3 13 few TRBV2 NA TGTGCCAGCCGCCCGGGGACTGGAAACACCATATATTTT CASRPGTGNTIYF
TRBJ2-3 14 few TRBV29-1 TRBD2 TGCAGCGTACCCGGCGGGGGTTTCACAGATACGCAGTATTTT CSVPGGGFTDTQYF
TRBJ2-1 17 NA TRBV21-1 NA TGTGCCATACCCGGAGGGACCCCTAGGAGCTCCTACAATGAGCAGTTCTTC CAIPGGTPRSSYNEQFF
TRBJ2-3 14 NA TRBV5-1 TRBD2 TGCGCCAGCAGCTCAGCGGGACCGCCAGATACGCAGTATTTT CASSSAGPPDTQYF
TRBJ2-7 14 many TRBV7-3 TRBD2 TGTGCCAGCAGCTTAACTAGCGGGAGATACGAGCAGTACTTC CASSLTSGRYEQYF
TRBJ2-7 15 many TRBV7-2 TRBD2 TGTGCCAGCAGCACAACCGGGACTAGCGCCTACGAGCAGTACTTC CASSTTGTSAYEQYF
TRBJ2-1 15 many TRBV19 TRBD2 TGTGCCAGTAGGACAACTAGCGGGAGAGGTGATGAGCAGTTCTTC CASRTTSGRGDEQFF
TRBJ1-1 13 NA TRBV2 NA TGTGCCAGGTCGGGACAAATGAACACTGAAGCTTTCTTT CARSGQMNTEAFF
TRBJ2-7 15 many TRBV20-1 TRBD1 TGCAGTGCCAGGTCCCCCGGGACAGGTTCCTACGAGCAGTACTTC CSARSPGTGSYEQYF
TRBJ2-7 13 many TRBV20-1 TRBD2 TGCAGTGCTAGTAGTTTAGCGGGAGGCGAGCAGTACTTC CSASSLAGGEQYF
TRBJ2-3 19 many TRBV4-1 NA TGCGCCAGCAGCCAAGAGGGGAGAGGAGGCTACCTATTCACAGATACGCAGTATTTT CASSQEGRGGYLFTDTQYF
TRBJ2-7 15 many TRBV7-3 TRBD2 TGTGCCAGCAGCTTAGTGGCGGGGGGTGCCTACGAGCAGTACTTC CASSLVAGGAYEQYF
TRBJ2-7 14 many TRBV5-1 TRBD2 TGCGCCAGCAGCTCGGGACTAGCTGGCTACGAGCAGTACTTC CASSSGLAGYEQYF
TRBJ1-1 15 many TRBV20-1 NA TGCAGTGCCCCCGGGGGGGGCAGGCTTAGGACTGAAGCTTTCTTT CSAPGGGRLRTEAFF
TRBJ2-1 16 medium-sized TRBV7-2 NA TGTGCCAGCAGCTTAGGGGATTTGGGGCCGGAAGGGGGGCAGTTCTTC CASSLGDLGPEGGQFF
TRBJ2-5 14 NA TRBV20-1 NA TGCAGTGCTAGAAGTGGGAGAGGGGGAGAGACCCAGTACTTC CSARSGRGGETQYF
TRBJ1-2 13 many TRBV6-6 NA TGTGCCAGCAGTTCGGCAGGTGCCTATGGCTACACCTTC CASSSAGAYGYTF
TRBJ2-7 13 many TRBV6-2/TRBV6-3 TRBD2 TGTGCCACCCGTCGGGAGGGGAGAAATGAGCAGTACTTC CATRREGRNEQYF
TRBJ2-3 14 many TRBV20-1 TRBD2 TGCAGTGCTAGCGGGGGGGTCTATAGGGATACGCAGTATTTT CSASGGVYRDTQYF
TRBJ1-5 14 many TRBV7-9 TRBD1 TGTGCCAGCAGCATACAGGGGGCAAATCAGCCCCAGCATTTT CASSIQGANQPQHF
TRBJ2-1 14 many TRBV2 NA TGTGCCAGCACCGAGGTGGGGGTTGGTAATGAGCAGTTCTTC CASTEVGVGNEQFF
TRBJ2-7 17 many TRBV20-1 TRBD2 TGCAGTGCTAGATCAGGACTAGCGGGAGGGTCAACCTACGAGCAGTACTTC CSARSGLAGGSTYEQYF
TRBJ2-7 13 NA TRBV12-3/TRBV12-4 NA TGTGCCAGCAGCCCGGGGGCCCCGACCGAGCAGTACTTC CASSPGAPTEQYF
TRBJ2-5 15 many TRBV7-9 TRBD1 TGTGCCAGCAGCGAAGGACAGGGGGGTCAAGAGACCCAGTACTTC CASSEGQGGQETQYF
TRBJ1-5 15 many TRBV12-3/TRBV12-4 TRBD1 TGTGCCAGCAGTCAACAGGGGGGAAGCAATCAGCCCCAGCATTTT CASSQQGGSNQPQHF
TRBJ2-1 14 many TRBV3-1 NA TGTGCCAGCAGCCAAAGGAGGGCCTACAATGAGCAGTTCTTC CASSQRRAYNEQFF
TRBJ2-5 15 many TRBV7-2 NA TGTGCCAGCAGCTTAGTGGTTAGGGGCCAAGAGACCCAGTACTTC CASSLVVRGQETQYF
TRBJ1-2 19 NA TRBV12-3/TRBV12-4 NA TGTGCCAGCAGTTGGGGTAGGGGCTCCCTTGGACGCTCCTCTTATGGCTACACCTTC CASSWGRGSLGRSSYGYTF
TRBJ1-3 17 NA TRBV10-3 NA TGTGCCATCAGTGACTTACGGAATTCCATCTCTGGAAACACCATATATTTT CAISDLRNSISGNTIYF
TRBJ2-6 14 many TRBV14 NA TGTGCCAGCAGCCAAGGGATAGGGGCCAACGTCCTGACTTTC CASSQGIGANVLTF
TRBJ2-2 13 many TRBV2 NA TGTGCCAGCTTTTCAGGGGGGACCGGGGAGCTGTTTTTT CASFSGGTGELFF
TRBJ1-1 13 many TRBV12-3/TRBV12-4 NA TGTGCCAGCAGTTTATTGGGAATCACTGAAGCTTTCTTT CASSLLGITEAFF
TRBJ2-3 15 many TRBV10-3 NA TGTGCCATCAGCGACGCTGCGGCCGGCACAGATACGCAGTATTTT CAISDAAAGTDTQYF
TRBJ2-1 14 many TRBV20-1 TRBD1 TGCAGTGCTTCGCGGGACAGGGGCTACAATGAGCAGTTCTTC CSASRDRGYNEQFF
TRBJ2-5 12 many TRBV7-8 NA TGTGCCAGCATAGCTATGGGAGAGACCCAGTACTTC CASIAMGETQYF
TRBJ2-7 17 few TRBV7-9 NA TGTGCCAGCAGCCGCCCCGGCGGAGAGGGTCTTTCCTACGAGCAGTACTTC CASSRPGGEGLSYEQYF
TRBJ2-1 14 many TRBV7-2 NA TGTGCCAGCAGCCCGGGACTGGAATACAATGAGCAGTTCTTC CASSPGLEYNEQFF
TRBJ2-3 16 many TRBV28 NA TGTGCCAGCAGTTTCCCCACGGTGGGGAGGTCAGATACGCAGTATTTT CASSFPTVGRSDTQYF
TRBJ2-5 15 NA TRBV9 TRBD1 TGTGCCAGCAGCGGCGACAGGGGTCTTCAAGAGACCCAGTACTTC CASSGDRGLQETQYF
TRBJ2-5 14 few TRBV5-5 NA TGTGCCAGCAGCTTCGGTGGATTGAAAGAGACCCAGTACTTC CASSFGGLKETQYF
TRBJ2-3 16 many TRBV11-2 NA TGTGCCAGCAGTTTGGGAATTGGACGGATCACAGATACGCAGTATTTT CASSLGIGRITDTQYF
TRBJ2-2 14 many TRBV19 NA TGTGCCAGTAGTATTAGCAGGAACACCGGGGAGCTGTTTTTT CASSISRNTGELFF
TRBJ2-2 13 many TRBV28 NA TGTGCCAGCAGCACAGACCCAACCGGGGAGCTGTTTTTT CASSTDPTGELFF
TRBJ2-1 15 many TRBV14 TRBD2 TGTGCCAGCAGACCTAGCGGCCCCGGCTACAATGAGCAGTTCTTC CASRPSGPGYNEQFF
TRBJ2-3 14 many TRBV2 TRBD2 TGTGCCACATCAGCGGGGGGATTCACAGATACGCAGTATTTT CATSAGGFTDTQYF
TRBJ2-6 17 NA TRBV28 TRBD1 TGTACCAGCATCTCGGACAGGGGTGGATCTGGGGCCAACGTCCCGACTTTC CTSISDRGGSGANVPTF
TRBJ2-1 16 NA TRBV5-1 NA TGCGCCAGCAGCTTGGAGGTTAGCGCCGCCTACAATGAGCAGTTCTTC CASSLEVSAAYNEQFF
TRBJ2-7 13 few TRBV6-5 NA TGTGCCAGCAGTTACTCCGACATGGCGGAGCAGTACTTC CASSYSDMAEQYF
TRBJ2-1 15 many TRBV7-3 TRBD1 TGTGCCAGCAGCTTAGAGGGGGCGTCCTACAATGAGCAGTTCTTC CASSLEGASYNEQFF
TRBJ1-5 17 many TRBV6-5 TRBD1 TGTGCCAGCAGTGGGGAAGGGGGCCGGTATAGCAATCAGCCCCAGCATTTT CASSGEGGRYSNQPQHF